This TCR beta chain was captured in a study of CD8 T cells in ankylosing spondylitis. Study-level results: A motif of seven or eight highly homologous TCR beta variants was seen as apparently characteristic of ankylosing spondylitis blood.

Germline V lookup: CDR1 DFQATT, CDR2 SNEGSKA (reference sequence). Trimming pared 4 bases from V and 2 bases from J, leaving 11 bases between. This CDR3 contains 13 residues. TCRdb analysed the 5' RACE reads with MiXCR anew, one entry per CDR3 protein. The sample shows about 450,000 distinct CDR3 sequences, roughly a quarter of them seen only once. As concerns this clonotype: The target antigen is unknown.

The V call is TRBV20-1, the J call TRBJ1-2, with D perhaps matching TRBD1 (5 bases). What was sequenced was blood, either unsorted or a sorted T cell fraction (not recorded which). The TCR sequence derives from a male donor with ankylosing spondylitis. The CDR3 region is CSATRTQNYGYTF. CDR3 DNA sequence: TGCAGTGCTACTAGGACACAAAACTATGGCTACACCTTC.